This entry lists 30 T cell receptor beta chains sequenced from one sample in a study of blood T cell repertoires in COVID-19. Sequencing used immunoSEQ multiplex PCR; TCRdb keeps in-frame clones, though not all of them. Among hundreds of thousands of clones listed, under 95% were seen once. The sequenced sample was peripheral blood. These receptors were obtained from a woman younger than 30 who had recovered from COVID-19.

The chain is built from TRBV9 and TRBJ1-1, with a possible D match to TRBD1 (6 bases). Germline lookup yields CDR1 SGDLS and CDR2 YYNGEE. V was pared by 1 base and J by 2 bases, with 9 bases between. The CDR3 length is 14 residues. The CDR3 DNA follows: TGTGCCAGCAGCGTACGGACAGATAACACTGAAGCTTTCTTT. This gives the protein CASSVRTDNTEAFF.

V usage is TRBV7-6 and J usage is TRBJ2-5, with TRBD2 matching over 9 bases. This CDR3 has 15 residues. J was trimmed by 5 bases and V by 4 bases; bases with no gene match: 8. Per germline, CDR1 SGHVS and CDR2 FNYEAQ. CDR3 loop: CASSSVAGVGETQYF. The CDR3 DNA is TGTGCCAGCAGCTCAGTAGCGGGAGTCGGTGAGACCCAGTACTTC.

The chain has TRBV11-3 and TRBJ2-1; unclear D gene. Per germline, CDR1 SGHNT and CDR2 YENEEA. This CDR3 is 15 amino acids long. Trimming shortened V by 2 bases and J by 3 bases, and 11 bases separated the two germline ends. The CDR3 here is CASSLSKAFYNEQFF. CDR3 nucleotides: TGTGCCAGCAGCTTATCTAAAGCTTTCTACAATGAGCAGTTCTTC.

This chain links TRBV24-1 with TRBJ1-1; 9 bases are a match to TRBD1. The length of the CDR3 is 15 residues. Trimming took 5 bases from V and 10 from J; bases not matched to a gene: 13. Germline values: CDR1 KGHDR, CDR2 SFDVKD. CDR3 in DNA: TGTGCCACCAGTGCCTCTACGGGACAGGGTGATGCAGCTTTCTTT. Residues: CATSASTGQGDAAFF.

The chain couples TRBV10-1 to TRBJ2-1, with 9 positions matching TRBD2. The V gene's germline CDR1 is WNHNN and CDR2 SYGVQD (reference sequence). V shed 5 bases and J 3 bases; nucleotides not matched to a gene: 5. CDR3 length equals 15 residues. The chain's CDR3 is CASSYSGRNYNEQFF. The DNA for the CDR3 is TGCGCCAGCAGTTATAGCGGGAGAAACTACAATGAGCAGTTCTTC.

The sample holds one count of this clone. The chain links TRBV6-2 or TRBV6-3 to TRBJ2-7; 7 bases match TRBD2. Germline V gene lookup returns CDR1 MNHEY and CDR2 SVGEGT. Germline trimming cut 10 bases from V and 2 bases from J; bases unmatched to any gene: 8. There are 13 residues in the CDR3. The CDR3 bases are TGTGCCACCCGCCCTAGCGGAACCTACGAGCAGTACGTC. Protein sequence: CATRPSGTYEQYV.

This chain joins TRBV3-1 (or the pseudogene TRBV3-2) and TRBJ2-5; D is possibly TRBD2 (5 bases). Germline CDR1 is LGHDT and CDR2 is YNNKEL (reference sequence). V lost 0 bases to trimming and J lost 2 bases, with 13 bases between them. This CDR3 is built from 16 residues. The CDR3 reads CASSQDWASGQETQYF. CDR3 DNA sequence: TGTGCCAGCAGCCAAGATTGGGCCAGCGGACAAGAGACCCAGTACTTC.

This chain links TRBV5-1 with TRBJ1-1; D is uncertain. In germline, CDR1 is SGHRS, CDR2 YFSETQ. V was clipped by 0 bases and J by 0 bases, with 6 bases between them. The CDR3 totals 14 residues. CDR3 bases: TGCGCCAGCAGCTTGGCCCCAGTGAACACTGAAGCTTTCTTT. This codes for CASSLAPVNTEAFF.

This clone was detected many times. V and J are TRBV24-1 and TRBJ1-2; no definite D call. The germline V gene has CDR1 KGHDR and CDR2 SFDVKD. V lost 3 bases and J 7 bases, leaving 14 bases between the germline ends. The CDR3 has 14 residues. The CDR3 region is CATSDPGSASGYTF. The CDR3 DNA is TGTGCCACCAGTGATCCCGGGAGCGCCTCTGGCTACACCTTC.

The chain has TRBV7-9 and TRBJ2-3; D is perhaps TRBD2 (6 bases). The CDR3 consists of 17 residues. Germline V gene lookup returns CDR1 SEHNR and CDR2 FQNEAQ (reference sequence). V was cut by 1 base and J by 1 base, with 15 bases left in between. The CDR3 DNA sequence: TGTGCCAGCAGCTTAGGCGGGCGGGGCGTTGGCACAGATACGCAGTATTTT. It encodes CASSLGGRGVGTDTQYF. Combining the CDR3 with reference TRBV7-9 and TRBJ2-3 gives the whole variable domain DTGVSQNPRHKITKRGQNVTFRCDPISEHNRLYWYRQTLGQGPEFLTYFQNEAQLEKSRLLSDRFSAERPKGSFSTLEIQRTEQGDSAMYLCASSLGGRGVGTDTQYFGPGTRLTVL.

This clone has just one count. The chain is built from TRBV27 and TRBJ2-1; TRBD2 agrees at 10 bases. Losses at the gene ends were 3 bases for V and 8 bases for J; bases not matched to a gene: 13. CDR1 is MNHEY and CDR2 is SMNVEV in the germline V gene (reference sequence). The CDR3 length is 17 residues. The DNA of the CDR3 is TGTGCCAGCAGTTTGGGAACCGGGACTAGCGTTTTCGATGAGCAGTTCTTC. It codes for CASSLGTGTSVFDEQFF.

The chain has TRBV6-1 and TRBJ2-1; 15 positions agree with TRBD2. The trim removed 4 bases at V and 0 bases at J, leaving 4 bases unmatched. CDR3 length: 18 amino acids. CDR1 and CDR2 (germline): MNHNS, SASEGT. In DNA, the CDR3 is TGTGCCAGCAGTGCAGGGACTAGCGGGAGGCGCTCCTACAATGAGCAGTTCTTC. It translates to CASSAGTSGRRSYNEQFF.

V usage is TRBV9 and J usage is TRBJ2-4, with 7 bases that match TRBD1. This CDR3 comprises 17 residues. The V and J ends lost 0 bases and 6 bases, in that order; junction bases with no gene match: 12. The V gene's germline CDR1 is SGDLS and CDR2 YYNGEE. Written as DNA, the CDR3 is TGTGCCAGCAGCGTAGGGTTGGGACAGACAGTAGGAAACATTCAGTACTTC. It translates to CASSVGLGQTVGNIQYF.

This chain joins TRBV24-1 and TRBJ1-1, with D perhaps matching TRBD1 (5 bases). Trimming stripped 5 bases from V and 6 bases from J, with 15 bases between. Germline CDR1 is KGHDR and CDR2 is SFDVKD. The CDR3 has 14 amino acids. The CDR3 here is CATSGPGGSAEAFF. In DNA form, the CDR3 reads TGTGCCACCAGTGGCCCCGGGGGGTCCGCTGAAGCTTTCTTT.

The table lists this clone with a count of one. The chain couples TRBV4-1 to TRBJ1-2; 9 positions agree with TRBD1. Losses at the gene ends were 4 bases for V and 3 bases for J; bases not matched to a gene: 9. Germline values: CDR1 MGHRA, CDR2 YSYEKL. The CDR3 extends over 16 amino acids. CDR3 region: CASSRGQGQGDYGYTF. CDR3 DNA sequence: TGCGCCAGCAGCCGGGGACAGGGACAAGGGGACTATGGCTACACCTTC.

The chain carries TRBV29-1 and TRBJ2-5; TRBD2 agrees at 16 bases. V shed 6 bases and J 3 bases; nucleotides not matched to a gene: 1. Germline V lookup: CDR1 SQVTM, CDR2 ANQGSEA. This CDR3 has 14 residues. Here the CDR3 DNA reads TGCAGCGTAGGGACTAGCGGGAGGGAAGAGACCCAGTACTTC. Protein product: CSVGTSGREETQYF.

This chain joins TRBV5-5 and TRBJ1-4, with D tentatively TRBD1 (5 bases). The CDR3 contains 14 residues. Germline V lookup: CDR1 SGHKS, CDR2 YYEKEE (reference sequence). Deletions cut 2 bases from V and 6 bases from J, with 11 bases between. The DNA for the CDR3 is TGTGCCAGCAGCTTAGGACATGGGTATGAAAAACTGTTTTTT. Amino acids: CASSLGHGYEKLFF.

V is TRBV11-3 and J is TRBJ1-2; no definite D call. The CDR3 consists of 14 residues. Germline V gene sequence: CDR1 SGHNT, CDR2 YENEEA. The V end was cut by 2 bases, the J end by 6 bases, with 13 bases between. The CDR3 DNA reads as TGTGCCAGCAGCTTATCCCGTTTCGGGGATGGCTACACCTTC. Translation gives CASSLSRFGDGYTF.

The chain has TRBV21-1 and TRBJ1-2; the DNA was not used to check the table's D call, TRBD1. TRBV21-1 is a documented pseudogene. This CDR3 contains 15 residues. CDR3 DNA sequence: TGTGCCAGCACTCCGATACAGGGAGAGGGCTATGGCTACACCTTC. Its protein product is CASTPIQGEGYGYTF.

This clone was counted a single time. J is TRBJ1-2 and V is TRBV5-4; D might be TRBD1 (6 bases). CDR1 is SGHNT and CDR2 is YYREEE in the germline V gene (reference sequence). The CDR3 consists of 15 residues. V was trimmed by 0 bases and J by 4 bases, leaving 13 bases between them. The CDR3 reads CASSLARGARYGYTF. CDR3 DNA sequence: TGTGCCAGCAGCTTGGCTCGGGGGGCGCGCTATGGCTACACCTTC.

The table lists this clone with a count of one. The chain couples TRBV9 to TRBJ2-2; TRBD2 aligns across 10 bases. CDR3 length equals 16 residues. Trimming took 0 bases from V and 5 from J; bases not matched to a gene: 4. Germline-derived CDR1 and CDR2 are SGDLS and YYNGEE. The DNA of the CDR3 is TGTGCCAGCAGCGTAGGGATAGCGGGAGGAACCGGGGAGCTGTTTTTT. Translated, it gives CASSVGIAGGTGELFF.

The V gene is TRBV5-1, the J gene TRBJ1-1, with no clear D. The CDR3 extends over 13 amino acids. Trimming took off 3 bases at V and 6 bases at J, with 12 bases between the two ends. Looked up from germline, CDR1 is SGHRS and CDR2 is YFSETQ. CDR3 sequence (DNA): TGCGCCAGCAGCTCCTGGGAGGCGGCTGAAGCTTTCTTT. Its protein is CASSSWEAAEAFF.

The chain uses TRBV12-5 and TRBJ2-2; 8 bases match TRBD1. Trimming at V came to 7 bases and at J to 2 bases, leaving 6 bases not matched to a gene. Germline CDR1 reads LGHNT; CDR2 reads FRNRAP. The CDR3 has 15 residues. Here the CDR3 DNA reads TGTGCTAGTGCCGTAGGACAGGGTAACACCGGGGAGCTGTTTTTT. Translating it yields CASAVGQGNTGELFF.

CDR3 region: CASSRGQGWSSNQPQHF. The CDR3, as DNA: TGTGCCAGCAGTCGGGGACAGGGATGGTCTAGCAATCAGCCCCAGCATTTT. The chain employs TRBV6-6 and TRBJ1-5; 9 bases are a match to TRBD1. The CDR3 runs 17 residues. Germline CDR1 MNHNY, CDR2 SVGAGI (reference sequence). After removal of 5 bases from V and 0 bases from J, the junction contained 8 bases not matched to a gene.

This clone was counted between two and nine times. The chain uses TRBV7-9 and TRBJ1-2; TRBD1 matches 8 bases. This CDR3 is built from 14 residues. Germline loops: CDR1 SEHNR, CDR2 FQNEAQ (reference sequence). Trimming removed 4 bases from V and 7 bases from J; junction bases left unmatched: 8. This CDR3 is CASSSDARGPGYTF. As DNA, the CDR3 is TGTGCCAGCAGCTCCGACGCCAGGGGGCCTGGCTACACCTTC.

V gene TRBV2 combines with J gene TRBJ1-4, with D maybe TRBD1 (6 bases). Germline V gives CDR1 SNHLY, CDR2 FYNNEI. Trimming cost V 6 bases and J 8 bases, with 10 bases left between them. CDR3 size: 12 residues. The CDR3 loop reads CASRDTGEKLFF. DNA for the CDR3: TGTGCCAGCAGGGATACAGGGGAAAAACTGTTTTTT. The variable domain in full, with the rest retrieved from reference TRBV2 and TRBJ1-4, is EPEVTQTPSHQVTQMGQEVILRCVPISNHLYFYWYRQILGQKVEFLVSFYNNEISEKSEIFDDQFSVERPDGSNFTLKIRSTKLEDSAMYFCASRDTGEKLFFGSGTQLSVL.

The chain recombines TRBV7-2 with TRBJ2-5, with TRBD1 matching 12 bases. J gave up 5 bases and V 4 bases, and 5 bases lay outside the gene matches. Germline V gene lookup returns CDR1 SGHTA and CDR2 FQGNSA. The length of the CDR3 is 15 residues. CDR3 amino acids: CASSSRDRGRETQYF. The CDR3 DNA reads TGTGCCAGCAGCTCCCGGGACAGGGGGCGGGAGACCCAGTACTTC.

The chain couples TRBV30 to TRBJ1-5; D ambiguous. V was clipped by 3 bases and J by 6 bases, with 12 bases between them. The CDR3 totals 13 residues. Germline values: CDR1 GTSNPN, CDR2 SVGIG (reference sequence). CDR3: CAWRSGIGQPQHF. In nucleotides, the CDR3 is TGTGCCTGGAGGTCGGGGATCGGTCAGCCCCAGCATTTT.

This clone occurred once. The rearrangement joins TRBV7-9 to TRBJ2-2, with 9 bases matching TRBD1. This CDR3 has 18 residues. CDR1 is SEHNR and CDR2 is FQNEAQ in the germline V gene (reference sequence). V shed 4 bases, J shed 1 base, and the junction held 10 bases outside the gene matches. CDR3 loop: CASSSESPGQGNTGELFF. The CDR3 coding sequence is TGTGCCAGCAGCTCTGAATCCCCGGGACAGGGGAACACCGGGGAGCTGTTTTTT.

The chain has TRBV4-3 and TRBJ1-1, with 10 bases fitting TRBD1. Germline CDR1 and CDR2: LGHNA and YSLEER. V gave up 2 bases and J gave up 11 bases; unmatched junction bases: 8. The CDR3 length is 14 residues. This chain's CDR3 is CASSQSGQGVRAFF. In DNA form, the CDR3 reads TGCGCCAGCAGCCAAAGTGGACAGGGGGTGAGGGCTTTCTTT.